This entry concerns a single T cell receptor beta chain. The antigen is undetermined. The data are from a study of shared clonotypes between healthy human individuals. Overall study results and limits: Naive subsets tended to show greater estimated richness than memory subsets. Four donors had around 5.2% of their naive CD4 clonotypes in common. Generation probability values for non-shared clonotypes were lower than those for clonotypes shared by all four donors.

Unmatched junction bases numbered 5, after V lost 0 bases and J lost 2 bases. The CDR3 sequence is 16 residues long. Germline assignment: CDR1 LGHNA and CDR2 YNFKEQ. The input for sorted-subset replicate PCRs was around 0.2 ug DNA, tens of thousands of T cell genomes. Some clones are missing from TCRdb's copy, which holds only in-frame ones; the method was immunoSEQ multiplex PCR. The sample shows roughly 700,000 clones, about 92% of them seen only once. The origin of this receptor is a man aged 18-30 years in good health. Some clones in this sample may be carry-over from other donors' samples. The chain uses TRBV4-2 and TRBJ2-3, with 7 bases fitting TRBD2. Sequences were obtained from memory CD8+ T cells from PBMCs. Subset reported: CD45RO+ cells pooled with CCR7-negative TemRA cells. Written as DNA, the CDR3 is TGTGCCAGCAGCCAAGAGCCGGGACTACTCACAGATACGCAGTATTTT. Protein sequence: CASSQEPGLLTDTQYF.